The rows below give T cell receptor beta chains drawn from one sample of a study of T cell repertoires in cytomegalovirus infection. No antigen has been assigned to these receptors. TCRdb passed the reads through MiXCR, listing each CDR3 protein once. The data hold some 560,000 distinct CDR3 sequences, with 40% observed a single time. This sample comprised cultured PBMCs, obtained from culture after CMV antigen stimulation. The source is a human donor in good health (CMV status not recorded). Some clones in this sample may be carry-over from other donors' samples. CDR3s leave out the opening cysteine and the closing phenylalanine or tryptophan.

>TRBJ1-4|TRBV5-4
ASSLRSQGEEKLF
>TRBJ2-5|TRBV20-1
SARGQGSLETQY
>TRBJ1-2|TRBV5-6
ASSLRFGSLYGYT
>TRBJ2-5|TRBV11-2
ASNRAGAQETQY
>TRBJ2-5|TRBV10-3
AISDVGGKRETQY
>TRBJ1-2|TRBV29-1
SVEDRDGGGGYT
>TRBJ2-1|TRBV7-2
ASSSVMRGEQF
>TRBJ1-4|TRBV19
ASSVRREEKLF
>TRBJ2-3|TRBV20-1
SARDPLLAGKSTDTQY
>TRBJ2-7|TRBV5-5
ASRLSRISDYEQY
>TRBJ2-5|TRBV11-2
ASSGEGVGVRETQY
>TRBJ1-6|TRBV7-9
ASSFLDREGYSPLH
>TRBJ2-2|TRBV7-6
ASSLVGARTGELF
>TRBJ2-5|TRBV12-3/TRBV12-4
ASSRDSSQETQY
>TRBJ1-6|TRBV6-8
ASSSRDRGRSLGANPLH
>TRBJ1-1|TRBV12-3/TRBV12-4
ASSSNGRAEAF
>TRBJ2-4|TRBV7-2
ASSLSGGSFIQY
>TRBJ1-4|TRBV9
ASSPGPPFRGNEKLF
>TRBJ2-7|TRBV4-3
ASSQVSSGRHEQY
>TRBJ2-5|TRBV6-1
ASSVREETQY
>TRBJ1-1|TRBV7-8
ASSSTRIRGNTEAF
>TRBJ1-1|TRBV12-5
ASGSDRNTEAF
>TRBJ2-1|TRBV7-2
ASSLLTGYNEQF
>TRBJ2-7|TRBV11-2
ASSPGSRGTYEQY
>TRBJ1-2|TRBV11-3
ASSPSTGSSYT
>TRBJ1-6|TRBV5-4
ASHGQGNNSPLH
>TRBJ2-1|TRBV7-2
ASSSQRGVQF
>TRBJ1-5|TRBV7-9
ASSPGPHPDQPQH
>TRBJ1-1|TRBV20-1
SARYDRGGTEAF
>TRBJ1-5|TRBV18
ASSPGRDMPQH